What follows are 20 T cell receptor beta chains derived from one specimen sequenced in a study of blood T cell repertoires in COVID-19. Repertoires were generated with immunoSEQ multiplex PCR, while TCRdb's copy carries only in-frame clones and drops some. Of around 250,000 clones listed, about 90% are singletons. The material sequenced was PBMCs or T cells enriched from blood (not recorded which). Receptors were obtained from a human donor in a cohort exposed to, infected with or recovered from COVID-19 (not recorded which). The donor label of this sample is uncertain.

The rearrangement joins TRBV20-1 to TRBJ1-1; 9 bases agree with TRBD1. The V gene end was trimmed by 4 bases and the J gene end by 11 bases; junction bases not matched to a gene: 5. The CDR3 has 11 amino acids. CDR1 is DFQATT, CDR2 SNEGSKA, per germline (reference sequence). The CDR3 DNA sequence: TGCAGTGCTAACCGACAGGGGGAGGCTTTCTTT. Translating gives CSANRQGEAFF.

This sequence joins TRBV18 and TRBJ1-1, with 10 bases aligning to TRBD1. Per the germline V gene, CDR1 is KGHSH and CDR2 is LQKENI. The CDR3 is 16 amino acids. V trimming: 4 bases; J trimming: 0 bases; junction bases outside the gene matches: 5. The CDR3 DNA reads TGTGCCAGCTCACAGGGGACAGGGGCGCTGAACACTGAAGCTTTCTTT. Protein: CASSQGTGALNTEAFF.

CDR3 residues: CASSQASIPYGYTF. The CDR3 DNA is TGTGCCAGCAGCCAAGCGAGTATCCCGTATGGCTACACCTTC. The gene calls are TRBV3-1 (or the pseudogene TRBV3-2) and TRBJ1-2; the D is unclear. The CDR3 has 14 amino acids. The V gene's germline CDR1 is LGHDT and CDR2 YNNKEL (reference sequence). Trimming cost V 1 base and J 5 bases, with 11 bases left between them.

This clone appeared a few times. CDR3 sequence: CASGAGGQPQHF. The CDR3 DNA sequence: TGTGCCAGTGGGGCAGGCGGTCAGCCCCAGCATTTT. The chain recombines TRBV19 with TRBJ1-5; tentative D call: TRBD1 (5 bases). V lost 8 bases and J 6 bases, leaving 11 bases between the germline ends. This CDR3 region has 12 residues. Per the germline V gene, CDR1 is LNHDA and CDR2 is SQIVND (reference sequence).

The chain couples TRBV12-5 to TRBJ1-3; D is unclear. The germline CDR1 and CDR2 sequences are LGHNT and FRNRAP. The V end lost 7 bases, the J end lost 1 base, and 5 bases lay between the germline ends. The CDR3 has 12 residues. The CDR3 DNA sequence: TGTGCTAGTGCTAAATCTGGAAACACCATATATTTT. Its protein is CASAKSGNTIYF.

The V call is TRBV12-3 or TRBV12-4, the J call TRBJ1-2; no definite D call. The V gene lost 6 bases and the J gene lost 6 bases, with 14 bases spanning the gap. The CDR3 loop spans 13 amino acids. CDR3 protein: CASRKGVWDGYTF. CDR3 bases: TGTGCCAGCAGGAAGGGAGTGTGGGATGGCTACACCTTC.

The table lists this clone with a count of one. This chain joins TRBV10-3 and TRBJ2-5; D possibly corresponds to TRBD2 (6 bases). V gave up 7 bases and J gave up 2 bases, with 11 bases separating them. CDR1 and CDR2 (germline): ENHRY, SYGVKD. The CDR3 totals 13 residues. This chain's CDR3 is CAITPGEQETQYF. CDR3 DNA: TGTGCCATCACTCCGGGGGAGCAAGAGACCCAGTACTTC.

This clone was recorded only once. The chain has TRBV5-5 and TRBJ2-1, with 15 nucleotides matching TRBD2. V lost 4 bases and J lost 7; bases outside the gene matches: 3. The germline CDR1 and CDR2 sequences are SGHKS and YYEKEE (reference sequence). The CDR3 loop spans 15 amino acids. The DNA for the CDR3 is TGTGCCAGCAGCCCCGGGACTAGCGGGGGGAATGAGCAGTTCTTC. Residues: CASSPGTSGGNEQFF. Full variable domain (outside the CDR3, taken from reference TRBV5-5 and TRBJ2-1): DAGVTQSPTHLIKTRGQQVTLRCSPISGHKSVSWYQQVLGQGPQFIFQYYEKEERGRGNFPDRFSARQFPNYSSELNVNALLLGDSALYLCASSPGTSGGNEQFFGPGTRLTVL.

The chain joins TRBV14 to TRBJ1-2, with D unclear. The CDR3 has 14 residues. Trimming took off 2 bases at V and 4 bases at J, with 11 bases between the two ends. Germline V CDR1 and CDR2: SGHDN, FVKESK. CDR3 nucleotides: TGTGCCAGCAGCCAATACGAGGGAGGCTATGGCTACACCTTC. Amino acid sequence: CASSQYEGGYGYTF.

The gene calls are TRBV5-6 and TRBJ1-2, with D possibly TRBD1 on 5 matching bases. Germline values: CDR1 SGHDT, CDR2 YYEEEE. V dropped 3 bases and J dropped 0 bases, with 18 bases sitting between them. The length of the CDR3 is 17 residues. CDR3 sequence: CASSSYSTENTNYGYTF. In DNA, the CDR3 is TGTGCCAGCAGCTCCTATTCGACAGAGAACACTAACTATGGCTACACCTTC.

The chain uses TRBV19 and TRBJ1-2, with D unresolved. The ends were cut back, 5 bases at V and 7 bases at J, with 8 bases in the middle. This CDR3 contains 11 residues. Germline V CDR1 and CDR2: LNHDA, SQIVND (reference sequence). Here the CDR3 DNA reads TGTGCCAGTAGTTATATGGCTGGCTACACCTTC. It codes for CASSYMAGYTF. Based on the CDR3 plus reference TRBV19 and TRBJ1-2, the full variable domain is DGGITQSPKYLFRKEGQNVTLSCEQNLNHDAMYWYRQDPGQGLRLIYYSQIVNDFQKGDIAEGYSVSREKKESFPLTVTSAQKNPTAFYLCASSYMAGYTFGSGTRLTVV.

This clone was seen just once. V usage is TRBV27 and J usage is TRBJ2-7, with 7 bases aligning to TRBD2. V was clipped by 5 bases and J by 3 bases; unmatched bases: 4. Germline CDR1 MNHEY, CDR2 SMNVEV (reference sequence). This CDR3 region has 13 residues. The CDR3 spells CASSGGENYEQYF. CDR3 coding DNA: TGTGCCAGCAGTGGGGGGGAGAACTACGAGCAGTACTTC.

The chain combines TRBV11-2 with TRBJ2-3; 9 nucleotides align to TRBD2. CDR3 length equals 15 residues. Germline CDR1 is SGHAT and CDR2 is FQNNGV. V dropped 3 bases and J dropped 4; count of bases not matched to a gene: 5. The CDR3 bases are TGTGCCAGCAGCTTCTTAGCGGGGGATGCAGATACGCAGTATTTT. Translation gives CASSFLAGDADTQYF.

This clone occurred a few times. The rearrangement links TRBV19 to TRBJ2-2, with TRBD2 identical over 12 bases. The junction had 7 bases not matched to a gene; V was cut back by 4 bases and J by 1 base. The CDR3 spans 18 residues. The germline gives CDR1 LNHDA, CDR2 SQIVND (reference sequence). The CDR3 bases are TGTGCCAGTAGTACCTTGACTAGCGGGGGCCGGAACACCGGGGAGCTGTTTTTT. It translates to CASSTLTSGGRNTGELFF.

The chain recombines TRBV7-2 with TRBJ2-5; 13 nucleotides match TRBD2. This CDR3 has 17 amino acids. Germline CDR1 SGHTA, CDR2 FQGNSA. V lost 1 base and J lost 5; bases outside the gene matches: 7. This chain's CDR3 is CASSLELAGGLMETQYF. As DNA, the CDR3 is TGTGCCAGCAGCTTAGAACTAGCGGGGGGGCTGATGGAGACCCAGTACTTC.

The rearrangement joins TRBV29-1 to TRBJ1-1, with D unclear. The CDR3 is 15 amino acids. Per germline, CDR1 SQVTM and CDR2 ANQGSEA. V gave up 0 bases and J gave up 1 base, with 12 bases separating them. The CDR3 protein is CSVEDWARENTEAFF. The CDR3 coding sequence is TGCAGCGTTGAAGATTGGGCCAGAGAGAACACTGAAGCTTTCTTT.

V is TRBV7-9 and J is TRBJ2-3; 7 bases are shared with TRBD1. The CDR3 has 11 amino acids. Germline-derived CDR1 and CDR2 are SEHNR and FQNEAQ (reference sequence). V lost 4 bases and J lost 14; bases outside the gene matches: 6. The CDR3 protein is CASSSGGWGYF. The CDR3 region has the DNA TGTGCCAGCAGCTCAGGGGGTTGGGGGTATTTT.

The chain links TRBV19 to TRBJ1-5; TRBD1 aligns across 7 bases. Looked up from germline, CDR1 is LNHDA and CDR2 is SQIVND (reference sequence). The CDR3 is 16 amino acids. V was clipped by 4 bases and J by 4 bases; unmatched bases: 10. The CDR3 loop reads CASSTTGTALNQPQHF. In nucleotides, the CDR3 is TGTGCCAGTAGTACAACCGGGACAGCCTTAAATCAGCCCCAGCATTTT.

The J gene is TRBJ2-4, the V gene TRBV6-1; TRBD2 is a possible D gene (6 bases). There are 17 residues in the CDR3. Trimming took 0 bases from V and 2 from J, leaving 14 bases between them. Germline V gives CDR1 MNHNS, CDR2 SASEGT. The CDR3 nucleotides read TGTGCCAGCAGTGAAGCGCTTGGTGCGGGGTCCAAAAACATTCAGTACTTC. Amino acids: CASSEALGAGSKNIQYF.

The chain uses TRBV7-3 and TRBJ2-2, with D perhaps matching TRBD1 (5 bases). Deletions cut 4 bases from V and 5 bases from J, with 14 bases between. Germline CDR1 reads SGHTA; CDR2 reads FQGTGA. The CDR3 is 15 residues long. CDR3 residues: CASSSQGLETGELFF. CDR3 in DNA: TGTGCCAGCAGCTCGCAGGGCCTGGAGACCGGGGAGCTGTTTTTT.